The 21 T cell receptor beta chains below were found in one sample sequenced in a study of shared clonotypes between healthy human individuals. Assay used: immunoSEQ multiplex PCR; TCRdb lists only in-frame clones, some missing. Of millions of clones listed, about 92% are singletons. Naive CD8 cells lacked CD45RO, underwent positive selection for CCR7 and left out terminally differentiated effector memory CD45RA+ cells. Sequenced sample: naive CD8+ T cells from PBMCs. The receptors derive from a young man in good health. Some clones in this sample may be carry-over from other donors' samples.

CDR3 in amino acids: CASSQTIPGGQSNTEAFF. The CDR3 nucleotides are TGCGCCAGCAGCCAAACCATTCCAGGGGGCCAATCGAACACTGAAGCTTTCTTT. The V gene is TRBV4-1, the J gene TRBJ1-1; TRBD1 aligns across 8 bases. Germline assignment: CDR1 MGHRA and CDR2 YSYEKL. This CDR3 has 18 amino acids. J gave up 1 base and V 2 bases, and 12 bases lay outside the gene matches.

This clone has more than one count but fewer than ten. CDR3 bases: TGTGCCAGCAGCTCCAGGGGCTACGGCTCTGTTTGGGCCAACGTCCTGACTTTC. Its protein is CASSSRGYGSVWANVLTF. The chain recombines TRBV5-4 with TRBJ2-6, with D possibly being TRBD1 (6 bases). Trimming removed 3 bases from V and 5 bases from J, with 21 bases in between. The CDR3 extends over 18 amino acids. Germline V CDR1 and CDR2: SGHNT, YYREEE (reference sequence).

This clone was picked up one time. V gene TRBV7-9 combines with J gene TRBJ2-1; no firm D call. The germline V gene encodes CDR1 SEHNR and CDR2 FQNEAQ (reference sequence). This CDR3 is 13 amino acids long. V lost 1 base, J lost 6 bases, and 7 bases lay in between. CDR3 protein: CASSLDYGNEQFF. The CDR3 region has the DNA TGTGCCAGCAGCTTAGATTACGGCAATGAGCAGTTCTTC.

The chain uses TRBV4-3 and TRBJ1-3; the D gene is possibly TRBD1 (5 bases). Germline CDR1 LGHNA, CDR2 YSLEER. Trimming cost V 3 bases and J 5 bases, with 14 bases left between them. The CDR3 loop spans 15 amino acids. The CDR3 protein is CASSQVRQFRNTIYF. CDR3 coding DNA: TGCGCCAGCAGCCAGGTTAGACAGTTTCGAAACACCATATATTTT.

This clone was observed a few times. CDR3 sequence: CASMGAGLREAFF. The DNA for the CDR3 is TGTGCCAGCATGGGGGCAGGCCTCCGTGAAGCTTTCTTT. The chain recombines TRBV5-4 with TRBJ1-1, with D tentatively TRBD1 (6 bases). V lost 6 bases and J 7 bases, leaving 16 bases between the germline ends. CDR3 length: 13 amino acids. Germline-derived CDR1 and CDR2 are SGHNT and YYREEE (reference sequence).

Only one count was recorded for this clone. This chain connects TRBV19 to TRBJ2-1; D may be TRBD2 (5 bases). V was cut by 3 bases and J by 2 bases, with 11 bases left in between. Per the germline V gene, CDR1 is LNHDA and CDR2 is SQIVND (reference sequence). This CDR3 contains 15 residues. The CDR3 loop reads CASSILGKTYNEQFF. The CDR3, as DNA: TGTGCCAGTAGTATTCTCGGGAAGACCTACAATGAGCAGTTCTTC.

The DNA for the CDR3 is TGTGCCAGCAGTTCCTATAGCGGGAGAGGCTACAATGAGCAGTTCTTC. This gives the protein CASSSYSGRGYNEQFF. The chain has TRBV6-5 and TRBJ2-1; the match to TRBD2 covers 9 bases. The length of the CDR3 is 16 residues. V lost 4 bases and J lost 3; bases outside the gene matches: 7. CDR1 is MNHEY, CDR2 SVGAGI, per germline.

The chain combines TRBV13 with TRBJ2-7; 8 nucleotides align to TRBD2. The CDR3 has 13 residues. CDR1 and CDR2 from the germline V gene are PRHDT and FYEKMQ (reference sequence). Trimming at V came to 5 bases and at J to 4 bases, leaving 4 bases not matched to a gene. As DNA, the CDR3 is TGTGCCAGCAGCGCGGGGGGCGAGTACGAGCAGTACTTC. It specifies CASSAGGEYEQYF.

Comment on this clone: Other nucleotide sequences in the sample specify the same CDR3. CDR3 sequence reads: CASSSAYEQYF. CDR3 bases: TGTGCCAGCAGCTCCGCTTACGAGCAGTACTTC. The chain uses TRBV7-9 and TRBJ2-7; D is unresolved. The CDR3 runs to 11 residues. CDR1 SEHNR and CDR2 FQNEAQ come from the germline V gene (reference sequence). With 4 bases removed from V and 4 bases from J, the gap between germline ends came to 5 bases.

CDR3 residues: CASSVGAGGVVTDTQYF. The CDR3 DNA reads as TGTGCCAGCAGCGTAGGGGCTGGAGGGGTTGTAACAGATACGCAGTATTTT. This chain joins TRBV9 and TRBJ2-3, with a weak D call TRBD2 (6 bases). Germline V lookup: CDR1 SGDLS, CDR2 YYNGEE. The germline V and J ends were trimmed by 0 bases and 3 bases, with 17 bases remaining between them. The CDR3 spans 17 residues.

V and J are TRBV27 and TRBJ1-1; 7 bases fit TRBD1. Per germline, CDR1 MNHEY and CDR2 SMNVEV (reference sequence). V dropped 6 bases and J dropped 1; count of bases not matched to a gene: 20. This CDR3 has 19 residues. For the CDR3, the DNA is TGTGCCAGCAGCCCATCCGGCGGGGAGGGGGCCTACCAGAACACTGAAGCTTTCTTT. It codes for CASSPSGGEGAYQNTEAFF.

V is TRBV6-1 and J is TRBJ1-2, with D possibly being TRBD1 (5 bases). V was pared by 2 bases and J by 5 bases, with 12 bases between. The CDR3 totals 14 residues. Per the germline V gene, CDR1 is MNHNS and CDR2 is SASEGT. The CDR3 loop is CASSEQGSGYGYTF. The CDR3, as DNA: TGTGCCAGCAGTGAACAGGGTTCGGGGTATGGCTACACCTTC.

CDR3 bases: TGCGCCAGCAGCTCGCTAGACAGGACCTCTGAAGCTTTCTTT. Encoded protein: CASSSLDRTSEAFF. The chain has TRBV5-1 and TRBJ1-1; a possible D gene is TRBD1 (6 bases). Germline loops: CDR1 SGHRS, CDR2 YFSETQ. The CDR3 totals 14 residues. V was shortened by 3 bases and J by 6 bases, with 15 bases between the two germline ends.

The chain carries TRBV29-1 and TRBJ2-5, with D possibly being TRBD2 (6 bases). Germline lookup yields CDR1 SQVTM and CDR2 ANQGSEA. The CDR3 runs to 16 residues. The ends were cut back, 3 bases at V and 5 bases at J, with 22 bases in the middle. The CDR3 is CSVEGAGIIGGETQYF. The DNA for the CDR3 is TGCAGCGTTGAGGGTGCGGGGATCATTGGTGGGGAGACCCAGTACTTC.

The sample holds one count of this clone. The chain links TRBV14 to TRBJ1-1, with D perhaps matching TRBD1 (6 bases). The germline V gene has CDR1 SGHDN and CDR2 FVKESK. CDR3 length: 16 residues. Trimming left V 0 bases short and J 5 bases short, with 16 bases between. CDR3 loop: CASSQDPHYRETEAFF. The CDR3 DNA sequence: TGTGCCAGCAGCCAAGATCCCCACTACAGGGAAACTGAAGCTTTCTTT.

The chain is built from TRBV27 and TRBJ2-3; D possibly corresponds to TRBD2 (5 bases). This CDR3 spans 16 amino acids. Trimming cost V 5 bases and J 1 base, with 16 bases left between them. Germline CDR1 is MNHEY and CDR2 is SMNVEV (reference sequence). CDR3 coding DNA: TGTGCCAGCAGTCTTAGAGGCCCACTAGGCACAGATACGCAGTATTTT. Translated, it gives CASSLRGPLGTDTQYF.

This chain links TRBV2 with TRBJ2-1; 10 positions match TRBD2. The CDR3 sequence is 16 residues long. The V gene end was trimmed by 4 bases and the J gene end by 2 bases; junction bases not matched to a gene: 5. The V gene's germline CDR1 is SNHLY and CDR2 FYNNEI. The CDR3 spells CASSVSGRAPYNEQFF. CDR3 coding DNA: TGTGCCAGCAGTGTGAGCGGGAGGGCCCCCTACAATGAGCAGTTCTTC.

The V gene is TRBV9, the J gene TRBJ1-5, with a weak D call TRBD1 (5 bases). The CDR3 contains 14 residues. V lost 3 bases and J lost 5, with 12 bases in between. Germline CDR1 SGDLS, CDR2 YYNGEE. In DNA form, the CDR3 reads TGTGCCAGCAGCGAGGACGGGGGGGATCAGCCCCAGCATTTT. Amino acids: CASSEDGGDQPQHF.

J is TRBJ1-1 and V is TRBV7-9; maybe TRBD1 (5 bases). V shed 4 bases and J shed 4 bases, with 13 bases lying between them. The CDR3 spans 14 residues. Per germline, CDR1 SEHNR and CDR2 FQNEAQ (reference sequence). The CDR3 sequence: CASSWSRRGTEAFF. The CDR3 nucleotides read TGTGCCAGCAGCTGGTCCCGTAGGGGCACTGAAGCTTTCTTT.

This rearrangement joins TRBV5-6 to TRBJ2-7, with D perhaps TRBD2 (6 bases). CDR1 SGHDT and CDR2 YYEEEE come from the germline V gene. Trimming took off 3 bases at V and 0 bases at J, with 16 bases between the two ends. This CDR3 comprises 16 residues. The CDR3 sequence is CASSWSTGLISYEQYF. The CDR3 bases are TGTGCCAGCAGCTGGTCTACGGGACTCATCTCCTACGAGCAGTACTTC.

This clone came up once. The chain couples TRBV5-1 to TRBJ2-5; possible D gene TRBD1, 6 bases. The V end lost 0 bases, the J end lost 2 bases, and 11 bases lay between the germline ends. Germline assignment: CDR1 SGHRS and CDR2 YFSETQ. The CDR3 extends over 15 amino acids. Here the CDR3 reads CASSLGGRGQETQYF. CDR3 in DNA: TGCGCCAGCAGCTTGGGCGGCAGGGGACAAGAGACCCAGTACTTC.